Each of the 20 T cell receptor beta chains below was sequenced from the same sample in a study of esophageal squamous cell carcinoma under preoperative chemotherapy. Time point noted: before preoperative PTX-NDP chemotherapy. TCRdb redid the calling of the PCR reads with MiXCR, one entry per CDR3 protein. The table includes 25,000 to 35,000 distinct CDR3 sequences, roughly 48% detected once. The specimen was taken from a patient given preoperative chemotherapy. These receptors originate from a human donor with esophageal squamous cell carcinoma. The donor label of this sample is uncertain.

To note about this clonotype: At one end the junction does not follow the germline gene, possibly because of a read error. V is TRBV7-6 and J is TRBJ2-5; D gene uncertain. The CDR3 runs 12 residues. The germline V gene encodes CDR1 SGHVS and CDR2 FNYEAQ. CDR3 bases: TGTGCCAGCAATGACTTCACAGATATTCAGTATTTC. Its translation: CASNDFTDIQYF.

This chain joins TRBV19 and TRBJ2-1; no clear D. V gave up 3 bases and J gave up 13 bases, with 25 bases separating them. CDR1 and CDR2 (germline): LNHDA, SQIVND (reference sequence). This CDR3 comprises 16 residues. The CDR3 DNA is TGTGCCAGTAGTATGGGTAGGGTGCCAGACCAAGAGACCCAGTTCTTC. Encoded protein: CASSMGRVPDQETQFF.

The CDR3 loop is CASSLVGSKAEQYF. The CDR3 DNA sequence: TGTGCCAGCAGCTTAGTCGGGTCTAAGGCAGAGCAGTACTTC. The chain employs TRBV7-2 and TRBJ2-1; D gene ambiguous. The DNA end favors TRBJ2-7, so the J call may be wrong. Germline CDR1 and CDR2: SGHTA and FQGNSA. The CDR3 sequence is 14 residues long.

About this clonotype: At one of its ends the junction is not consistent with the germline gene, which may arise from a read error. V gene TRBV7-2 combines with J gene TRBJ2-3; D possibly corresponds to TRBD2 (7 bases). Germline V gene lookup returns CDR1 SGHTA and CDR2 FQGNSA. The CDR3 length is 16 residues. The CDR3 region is CASSPQGGRGKETQYF. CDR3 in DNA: TGTGCCAGCAGCCCACAGGGAGGGAGAGGGAAAGAGACGCAGTACTTT.

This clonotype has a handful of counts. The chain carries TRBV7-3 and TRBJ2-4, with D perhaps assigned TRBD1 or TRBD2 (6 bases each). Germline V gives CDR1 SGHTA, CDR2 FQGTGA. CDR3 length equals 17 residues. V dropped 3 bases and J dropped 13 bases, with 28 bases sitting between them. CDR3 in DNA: TGTGCCAGCAGCTTCGGGCCCGGGGGCGGGGACAAAAACACCCAGTACTTC. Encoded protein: CASSFGPGGGDKNTQYF.

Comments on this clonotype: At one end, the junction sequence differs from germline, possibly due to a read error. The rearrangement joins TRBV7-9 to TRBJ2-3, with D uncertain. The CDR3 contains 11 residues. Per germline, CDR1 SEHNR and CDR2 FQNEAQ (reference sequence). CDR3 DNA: TGTGCCAGCTTAGGTCCCGGTTCTGGCGGATTT. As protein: CASLGPGSGGF.

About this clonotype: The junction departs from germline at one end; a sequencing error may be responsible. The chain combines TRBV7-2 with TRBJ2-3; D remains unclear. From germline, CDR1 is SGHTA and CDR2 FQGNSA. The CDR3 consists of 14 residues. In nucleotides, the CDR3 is TGCGCCATCTGGGTGCCTAGGGCCACAGACACGCAGTATTTT. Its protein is CAIWVPRATDTQYF.

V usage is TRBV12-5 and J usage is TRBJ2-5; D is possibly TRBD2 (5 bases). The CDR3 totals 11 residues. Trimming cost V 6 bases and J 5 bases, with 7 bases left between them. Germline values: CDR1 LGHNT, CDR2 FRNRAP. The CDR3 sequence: CASGGGETQYF. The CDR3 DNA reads TGTGCTAGTGGCGGAGGTGAGACCCAGTACTTC.

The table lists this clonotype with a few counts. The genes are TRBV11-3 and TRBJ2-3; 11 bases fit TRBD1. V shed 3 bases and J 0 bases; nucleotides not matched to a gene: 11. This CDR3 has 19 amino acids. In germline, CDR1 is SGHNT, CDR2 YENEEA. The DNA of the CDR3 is TGTGCCAGCAGCTTCCGATCCCGGGACAGGGGGGGAAGCACAGATACGCAGTATTTT. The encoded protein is CASSFRSRDRGGSTDTQYF.

CDR3 DNA: TGTGCCAGCCGTGTCTCGGGGGGGTGCTCCAAAAACATGCAGTATTTT. Its protein product is CASRVSGGCSKNMQYF. The V and J genes are TRBV6-1 and TRBJ2-3; TRBD2 agrees at 8 bases. The CDR3 consists of 16 residues. From germline, CDR1 is MNHNS and CDR2 SASEGT. J gave up 11 bases and V 8 bases, and 21 bases lay outside the gene matches.

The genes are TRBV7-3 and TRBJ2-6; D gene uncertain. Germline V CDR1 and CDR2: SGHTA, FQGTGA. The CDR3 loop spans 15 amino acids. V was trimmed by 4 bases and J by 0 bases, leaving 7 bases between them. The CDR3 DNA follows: TGTGCCAGCAGCTCGATCAGCTCTGGGGCCAACGTCCTGACTTTC. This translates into CASSSISSGANVLTF.

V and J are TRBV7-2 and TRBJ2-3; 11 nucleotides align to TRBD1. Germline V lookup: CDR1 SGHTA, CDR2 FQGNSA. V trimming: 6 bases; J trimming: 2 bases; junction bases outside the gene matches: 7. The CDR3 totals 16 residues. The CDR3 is CASRGQGGSDTDTQYF. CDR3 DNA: TGTGCCAGCAGGGGACAGGGGGGGAGTGACACAGATACGCAGTATTTT.

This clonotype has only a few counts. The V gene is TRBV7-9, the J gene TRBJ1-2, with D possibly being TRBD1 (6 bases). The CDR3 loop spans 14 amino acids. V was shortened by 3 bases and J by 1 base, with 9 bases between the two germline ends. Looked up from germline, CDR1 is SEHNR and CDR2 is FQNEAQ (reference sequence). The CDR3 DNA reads TGTGCCAGCAGCTTTACAGGGCTTAACTATGGCTACACCTTC. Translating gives CASSFTGLNYGYTF.

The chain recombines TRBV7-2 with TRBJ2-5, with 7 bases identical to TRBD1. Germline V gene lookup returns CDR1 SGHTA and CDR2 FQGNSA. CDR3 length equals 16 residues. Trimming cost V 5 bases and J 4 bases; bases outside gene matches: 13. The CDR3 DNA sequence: TGTGCCAGCAGCCGAGGGCACAGGGGAGATGGAGAGACCCAGTACTTC. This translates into CASSRGHRGDGETQYF.

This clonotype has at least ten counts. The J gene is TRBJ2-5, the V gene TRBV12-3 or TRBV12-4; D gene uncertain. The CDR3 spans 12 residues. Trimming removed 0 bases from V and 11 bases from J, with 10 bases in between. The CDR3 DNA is TGTGCCAGCAGTTTAGCTTTCAATGAGCAGTACTTC. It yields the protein CASSLAFNEQYF.

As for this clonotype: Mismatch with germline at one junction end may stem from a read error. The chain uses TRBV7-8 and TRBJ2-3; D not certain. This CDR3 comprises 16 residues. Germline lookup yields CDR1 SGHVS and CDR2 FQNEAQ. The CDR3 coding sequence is TGTGCCAGCAGCTTAGAGGCTAGGCTTGCCACAGACACTCAGTACTTT. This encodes CASSLEARLATDTQYF.

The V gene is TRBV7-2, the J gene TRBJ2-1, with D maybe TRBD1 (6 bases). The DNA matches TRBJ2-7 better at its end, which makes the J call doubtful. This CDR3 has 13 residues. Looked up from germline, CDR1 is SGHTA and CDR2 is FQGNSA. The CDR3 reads CASSFRDTYEQYF. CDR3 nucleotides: TGTGCCAGCAGCTTCCGGGACACCTACGAGCAGTACTTC.

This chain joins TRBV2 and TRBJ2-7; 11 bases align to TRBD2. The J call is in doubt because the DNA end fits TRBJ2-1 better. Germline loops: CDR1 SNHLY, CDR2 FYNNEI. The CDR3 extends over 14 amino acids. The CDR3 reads CASSLDSGRVEQFF. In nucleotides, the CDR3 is TGTGCCAGCAGCTTGGATAGCGGGAGGGTTGAGCAGTTCTTC.

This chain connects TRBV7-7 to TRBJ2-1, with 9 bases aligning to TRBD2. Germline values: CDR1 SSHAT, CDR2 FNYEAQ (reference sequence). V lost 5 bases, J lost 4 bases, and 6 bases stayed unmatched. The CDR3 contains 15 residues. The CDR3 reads CASSPSGDFYNEQFF. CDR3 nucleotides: TGTGCCAGCAGCCCTAGCGGGGATTTTTACAATGAGCAGTTCTTC. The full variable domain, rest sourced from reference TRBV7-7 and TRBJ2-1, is GAGVSQSPRYKVTKRGQDVTLRCDPISSHATLYWYQQALGQGPEFLTYFNYEAQPDKSGLPSDRFSAERPEGSISTLTIQRTEQRDSAMYRCASSPSGDFYNEQFFGPGTRLTVL.

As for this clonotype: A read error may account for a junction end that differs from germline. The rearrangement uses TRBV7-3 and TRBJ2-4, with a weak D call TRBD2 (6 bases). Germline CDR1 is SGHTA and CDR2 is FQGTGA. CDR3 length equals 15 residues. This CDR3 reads CASSLWPGATNTQYF. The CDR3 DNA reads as TGTGCCAGCAGCTTGTGGCCGGGAGCCACAAATACGCAGTACTTT.